This T cell receptor beta chain was observed in a study of cytomegalovirus exposure and HLA in healthy donors. Study observations and caveats: By HLA locus, TCR association rates varied in a later analysis, with DRB1 showing the most and HLA-C the fewest. A later analysis found that most CMV-associated TCR beta chains appeared HLA-restricted. As immune exposure information, only CMV serostatus was available.

The germline CDR1 and CDR2 sequences are KGHSH and LQKENI. J lost 3 bases, V lost 3 bases, and 7 bases had no gene match. This CDR3 spans 16 amino acids. Amplification used 60 Vbeta primers and 13 Jbeta primers. In the original workflow: An analysis that came later counted around 80 million unique TCR beta chains, around 12 million shared. Generated by immunoSEQ multiplex PCR, the TCRdb table keeps only in-frame clones and is missing some. Clonal size and the V and J genes are those of that table, whereas D and trimming came from the DNA. There are some 130,000 clones in the sample; around 77% occur only once, and 1.2% lies in the top ten. To note about this clone: Its cognate antigen is unknown.

The receptor was isolated from a middle-aged man in good health and CMV-seronegative. This chain connects TRBV18 to TRBJ2-2; 7 bases agree with TRBD1. The sample consisted of PBMCs. Here the CDR3 reads CASSPTTGFDTGELFF. CDR3 in DNA: TGTGCCAGCTCACCGACGACAGGGTTCGACACCGGGGAGCTGTTTTTT.